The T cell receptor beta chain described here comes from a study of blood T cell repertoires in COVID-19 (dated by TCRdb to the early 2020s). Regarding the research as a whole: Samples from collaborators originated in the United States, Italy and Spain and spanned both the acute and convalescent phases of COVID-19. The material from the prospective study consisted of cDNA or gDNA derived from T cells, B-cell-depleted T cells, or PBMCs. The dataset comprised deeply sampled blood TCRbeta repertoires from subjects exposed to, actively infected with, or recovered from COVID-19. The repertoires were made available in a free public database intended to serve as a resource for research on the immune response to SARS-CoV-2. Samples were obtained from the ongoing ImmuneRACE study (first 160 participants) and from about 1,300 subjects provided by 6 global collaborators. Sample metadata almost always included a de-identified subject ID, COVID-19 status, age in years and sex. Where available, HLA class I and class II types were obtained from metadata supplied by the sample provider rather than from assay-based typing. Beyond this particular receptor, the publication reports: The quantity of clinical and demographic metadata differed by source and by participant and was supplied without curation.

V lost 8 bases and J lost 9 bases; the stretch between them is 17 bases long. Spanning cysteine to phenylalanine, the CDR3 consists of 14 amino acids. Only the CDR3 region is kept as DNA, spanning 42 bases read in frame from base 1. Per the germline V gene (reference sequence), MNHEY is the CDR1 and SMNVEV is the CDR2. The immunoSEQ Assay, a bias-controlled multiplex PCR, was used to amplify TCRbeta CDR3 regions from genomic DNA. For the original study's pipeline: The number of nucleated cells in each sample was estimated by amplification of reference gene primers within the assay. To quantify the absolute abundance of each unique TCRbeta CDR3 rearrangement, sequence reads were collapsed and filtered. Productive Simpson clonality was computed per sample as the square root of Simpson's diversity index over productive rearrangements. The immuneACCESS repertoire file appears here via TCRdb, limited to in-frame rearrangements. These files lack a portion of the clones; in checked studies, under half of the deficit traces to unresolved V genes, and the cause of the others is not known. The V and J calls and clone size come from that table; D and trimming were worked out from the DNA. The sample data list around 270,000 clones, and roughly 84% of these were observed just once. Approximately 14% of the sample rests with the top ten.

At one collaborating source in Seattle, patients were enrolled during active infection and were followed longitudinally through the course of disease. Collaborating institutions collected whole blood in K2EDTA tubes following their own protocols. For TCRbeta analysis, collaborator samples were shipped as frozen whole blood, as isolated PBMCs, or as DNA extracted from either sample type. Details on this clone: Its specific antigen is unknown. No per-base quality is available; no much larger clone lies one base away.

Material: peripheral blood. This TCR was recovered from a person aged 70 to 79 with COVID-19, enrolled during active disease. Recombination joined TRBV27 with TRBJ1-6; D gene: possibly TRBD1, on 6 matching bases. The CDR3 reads CASGGLPRGSPLHF. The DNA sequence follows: TGTGCCAGCGGGGGCCTCCCAAGGGGTTCACCCCTCCACTTT.